This TCR beta chain was identified during a study of CD8+ T cells in alopecia areata. Overall study context: Treated patients swallowed 5 to 10 mg of oral tofacitinib twice daily. Broader study findings: Scalp sequencing captures resident alphabeta T cells of normal skin too. With tofacitinib ongoing, many expanded lesional clones persisted in both scalp and blood. On tofacitinib, scalp clonality and expanded CD8+ clones among top 100 fell significantly.

There are 15 residues in the CDR3. Germline V gene sequence: CDR1 SGHVS, CDR2 FQNEAQ. V lost 3 bases, J lost 8 bases, and 9 bases stayed unmatched. The treatment was: oral pan-JAK inhibitor, 5-10 mg twice daily. Extracted RNA was reverse transcribed into cDNA, the sequencing template. Only in-frame clones appear in the TCRdb table, and some are missing; sequencing was by immunoSEQ multiplex PCR. The table has 80,000 to 95,000 clones, around 44% seen once; the top ten hold about 17%. Of note for this clone: Its antigen is unidentified.

The chain has TRBV7-8 and TRBJ2-1; 8 bases are shared with TRBD2. The sequences come from CD8+ T cells sorted from blood, collected at week 24, from a patient treated with tofacitinib. This TCR derives from a human donor with alopecia areata. CDR3 protein: CASSFSGRSADEQFF. The CDR3 coding sequence is TGTGCCAGCAGCTTCAGCGGGAGAAGCGCCGATGAGCAGTTCTTC. The full variable domain, its missing parts supplied by reference TRBV7-8 and TRBJ2-1, is GAGVSQSPRYKVAKRGQDVALRCDPISGHVSLFWYQQALGQGPEFLTYFQNEAQLDKSGLPSDRFFAERPEGSVSTLKIQRTQQEDSAVYLCASSFSGRSADEQFFGPGTRLTVL.